The 4 T cell receptor beta chains below were found in one sample sequenced in a study of human T cells and chemical hapten exposure (dated by TCRdb to the early 2020s). The time point label of this sample denotes: patch test 2, 6 weeks after DPC sensitization. The treatment or condition label on this specimen signifies: therapeutic diphenylcyclopropenone sensitization with weekly scalp DPC. The library was built by means of RACE. The listed sequencing device is NextSeq 500. Starting from the raw public reads, TCRdb applied fastp trimming at Q25, assembled clones with MiXCR and retained in-frame beta chains. For every CDR3 protein sequence, its rows merge into one entry that carries the most common genes and DNA. For this sample there are about 84,000 distinct CDR3 sequences; 10% appear just once. 4.5% to 5% of the sample goes to the ten largest clones. The sequences come from whole blood, collected in connection with sensitization to the hapten diphenylcyclopropenone (DPC). These TCRs come from a woman in her forties or fifties with alopecia areata. Some clones in this sample may be carry-over from other donors' samples.

In its sample, this clonotype was seen a few times. This chain joins TRBV20-1 and TRBJ2-7; 9 bases agree with TRBD2. The CDR3 sequence is 13 residues long. Per the germline V gene, CDR1 is DFQATT and CDR2 is SNEGSKA (reference sequence). V trimming: 6 bases; J trimming: 3 bases; junction bases outside the gene matches: 6. In DNA form, the CDR3 reads TGCAGTGCAGCTGGGACTAGCCACTACGAGCAGTACTTC. Residues: CSAAGTSHYEQYF.

The chain recombines TRBV10-1 with TRBJ2-1; 11 bases match TRBD2. The length of the CDR3 is 14 residues. V gave up 10 bases and J gave up 6 bases; unmatched junction bases: 8. Germline CDR1 is WNHNN and CDR2 is SYGVQD (reference sequence). The CDR3 loop is CAIKRLAGTNEQFF. CDR3 bases: TGCGCCATCAAAAGACTAGCGGGAACCAATGAGCAGTTCTTC.

This clonotype has a handful of counts. This sequence joins TRBV19 and TRBJ1-1; D uncertain. This CDR3 has 16 amino acids. Germline V gene lookup returns CDR1 LNHDA and CDR2 SQIVND (reference sequence). Deletions cut 6 bases from V and 3 bases from J, with 20 bases between. CDR3 protein: CASRRRGQIGDTEAFF. CDR3 DNA: TGTGCCAGTAGGCGCCGAGGGCAAATCGGGGACACTGAAGCTTTCTTT.

This clonotype came up many times. The junction departs from germline at one end; a sequencing error may be responsible. CDR3: CATSGAGAHEQFF. In nucleotides, the CDR3 is TGTGCCACCAGCGGGGCGGGAGCGCATGAGCAGTTCTTC. V usage is TRBV7-6 and J usage is TRBJ2-1; TRBD2 matches at 7 bases. The CDR3 spans 13 residues. Germline V gene lookup returns CDR1 SGHVS and CDR2 FNYEAQ. Variable domain in full (rest from reference TRBV7-6 and TRBJ2-1): GAGVSQSPRYKVTKRGQDVALRCDPISGHVSLYWYRQALGQGPEFLTYFNYEAQQDKSGLPNDRFSAERPEGSISTLTIQRTEQRDSAMYRCATSGAGAHEQFFGPGTRLTVL.